A single sample gave rise to the 8 T cell receptor beta chains below, sequenced in a study of shared clonotypes between healthy human individuals. Clones were sequenced by immunoSEQ multiplex PCR, and TCRdb holds only the in-frame ones, with some missing. In the table there are 950,000 to 1,100,000 clones, approximately 76% of which are singletons. Sequencing input: memory CD4+ T cells sorted from blood. Documented subset: CD45RA-negative fraction. These TCRs come from a man between 18 and 35 years old in good health.

This sequence joins TRBV7-9 and TRBJ2-5; weak D call: TRBD1 (5 bases). Trimming stripped 6 bases from V and 5 bases from J, with 13 bases between. The CDR3 covers 13 residues. Germline-derived CDR1 and CDR2 are SEHNR and FQNEAQ (reference sequence). DNA for the CDR3: TGTGCCAGCAGGAGGTTGGGGCAGGAGACCCAGTACTTC. The encoded protein is CASRRLGQETQYF.

The rearrangement uses TRBV6-6 and TRBJ2-5; 10 positions agree with TRBD2. CDR1 and CDR2 from the germline V gene are MNHNY and SVGAGI (reference sequence). The CDR3 sequence is 14 residues long. Trimming cost V 7 bases and J 2 bases; bases outside gene matches: 4. DNA of the CDR3: TGTGCCAGCATCGGACTAGCGGTACAAGAGACCCAGTACTTC. Amino acid sequence: CASIGLAVQETQYF.

This chain links TRBV7-7 with TRBJ2-5, with 10 bases matching TRBD2. Germline CDR1 reads SSHAT; CDR2 reads FNYEAQ (reference sequence). The CDR3 totals 15 residues. CDR3 sequence: CASAGASGGPETQYF. The CDR3 nucleotides are TGTGCTAGCGCGGGGGCTAGCGGGGGACCAGAGACCCAGTACTTC.

The chain carries TRBV9 and TRBJ1-5; 7 bases are shared with TRBD1. CDR3 size: 17 residues. Unmatched junction bases numbered 16, after V lost 4 bases and J lost 6 bases. CDR1 and CDR2 from the germline V gene are SGDLS and YYNGEE. CDR3 nucleotide sequence: TGTGCCAGCAGCCACTTAAACCGACAGGGAGCCGGTCAGCCCCAGCATTTT. Translated, it gives CASSHLNRQGAGQPQHF.

This chain connects TRBV27 to TRBJ1-2; a weak D match, TRBD1 (6 bases). Germline CDR1 is MNHEY and CDR2 is SMNVEV (reference sequence). Trimming removed 3 bases from V and 2 bases from J, with 19 bases in between. The CDR3 has 17 residues. Here the CDR3 DNA reads TGTGCCAGCAGTTTTAGGTCGGGGGGGGGCACCAACTATGGCTACACCTTC. The encoded protein is CASSFRSGGGTNYGYTF.

The rearrangement uses TRBV7-2 and TRBJ2-1, with D possibly matching TRBD1 (7 bases). The CDR3 has 17 amino acids. Between the trimmed V and J ends, which lost 5 bases and 5 bases, there was a span of 22 bases. Germline values: CDR1 SGHTA, CDR2 FQGNSA. For the CDR3, the DNA is TGTGCCAGCAGCATCCGACATCAGGGGGGAATTAACAATGAGCAGTTCTTC. It codes for CASSIRHQGGINNEQFF. Complete variable domain (other parts from reference TRBV7-2 and TRBJ2-1): GAGVSQSPSNKVTEKGKDVELRCDPISGHTALYWYRQSLGQGLEFLIYFQGNSAPDKSGLPSDRFSAERTGGSVSTLTIQRTQQEDSAVYLCASSIRHQGGINNEQFFGPGTRLTVL.

This clone was seen ten or more times. The chain couples TRBV7-2 to TRBJ1-1; weak D call: TRBD1 (6 bases). Germline lookup yields CDR1 SGHTA and CDR2 FQGNSA. With 3 bases removed from V and 11 bases from J, the gap between germline ends came to 16 bases. CDR3 length: 13 residues. The CDR3 nucleotides read TGTGCCAGCAGCTTTGGAGGGGGATTCGGGGCTTTCTTT. Protein: CASSFGGGFGAFF.

Points on this clone: A much larger clone lies one base from this, so it may be a read error. This sample includes further DNA sequences coding for the same CDR3. The chain recombines TRBV7-2 with TRBJ1-2; 9 nucleotides agree with TRBD1. Trimming removed 5 bases from V and 4 bases from J; junction bases left unmatched: 2. The germline gives CDR1 SGHTA, CDR2 FQGNSA. This CDR3 region has 13 residues. The CDR3, as DNA: TGTGCCAGCAGCCCGGACAGGGGCTATGGCTACACCTTC. It is translated as CASSPDRGYGYTF.